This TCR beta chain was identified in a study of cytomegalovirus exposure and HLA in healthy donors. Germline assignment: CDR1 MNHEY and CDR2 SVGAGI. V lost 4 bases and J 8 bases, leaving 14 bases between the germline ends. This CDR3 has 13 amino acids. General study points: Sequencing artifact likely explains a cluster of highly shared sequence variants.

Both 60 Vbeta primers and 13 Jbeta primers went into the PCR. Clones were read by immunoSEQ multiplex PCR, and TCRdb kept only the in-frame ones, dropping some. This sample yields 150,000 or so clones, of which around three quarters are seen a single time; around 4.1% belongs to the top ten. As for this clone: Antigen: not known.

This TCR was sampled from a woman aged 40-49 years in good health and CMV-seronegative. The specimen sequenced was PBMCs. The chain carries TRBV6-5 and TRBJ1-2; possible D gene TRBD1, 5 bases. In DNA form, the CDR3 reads TGTGCCAGCAGTTCCTTCTCGGGGGACGGCTACACCTTC. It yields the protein CASSSFSGDGYTF.